This TCR beta chain was identified during a study of read filtering for tumor transcriptome and immune sequencing. This clonotype was observed at least ten times. Germline V gene data show CDR1 as MGHRA and CDR2 as YSYEKL. With 3 bases removed from V and 4 bases from J, the gap between germline ends came to 13 bases. This CDR3 is built from 16 residues. The library was built from around 0.4 ug RNA with molecular barcoded adaptors for alpha/delta and beta/gamma chains. TCRdb called the reads again in MiXCR, with one record for every CDR3 protein. The sample includes approximately 43,000 distinct CDR3 sequences, about an eighth of them seen just once.

The V and J genes are TRBV4-1 and TRBJ1-6; no firm D call. The sample was a population of CD138-negative cells sorted from bone marrow. The source is a donor aged 40 or over with multiple myeloma. CDR3: CASSHVSSGYNSPLHF. The CDR3 DNA follows: TGCGCCAGCAGCCATGTTAGTAGTGGGTATAATTCACCCCTCCACTTT.